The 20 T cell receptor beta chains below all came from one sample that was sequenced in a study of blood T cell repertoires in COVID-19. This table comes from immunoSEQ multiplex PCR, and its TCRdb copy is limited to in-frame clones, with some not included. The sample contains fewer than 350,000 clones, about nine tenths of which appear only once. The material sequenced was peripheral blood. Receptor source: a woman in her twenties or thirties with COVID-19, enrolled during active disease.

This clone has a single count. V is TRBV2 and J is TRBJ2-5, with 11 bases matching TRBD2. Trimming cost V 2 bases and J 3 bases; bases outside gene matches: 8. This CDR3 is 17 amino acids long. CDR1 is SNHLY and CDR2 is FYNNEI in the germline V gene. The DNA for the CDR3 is TGTGCCAGCAGTGAATTCTACGGGGGACTAGCGGAAGAGACCCAGTACTTC. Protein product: CASSEFYGGLAEETQYF.

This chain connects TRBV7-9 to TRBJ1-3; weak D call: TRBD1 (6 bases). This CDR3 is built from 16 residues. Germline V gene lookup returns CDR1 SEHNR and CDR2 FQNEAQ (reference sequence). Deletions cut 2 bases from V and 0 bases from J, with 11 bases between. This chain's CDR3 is CASSLTQGLSGNTIYF. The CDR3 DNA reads TGTGCCAGCAGCTTAACCCAGGGGCTCTCTGGAAACACCATATATTTT.

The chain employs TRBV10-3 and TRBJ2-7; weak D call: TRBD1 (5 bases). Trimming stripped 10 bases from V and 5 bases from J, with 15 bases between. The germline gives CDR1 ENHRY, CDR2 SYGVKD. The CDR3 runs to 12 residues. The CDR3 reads CATAGSSDEQYV. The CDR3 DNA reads TGTGCCACCGCAGGGTCCTCGGACGAGCAGTACGTC.

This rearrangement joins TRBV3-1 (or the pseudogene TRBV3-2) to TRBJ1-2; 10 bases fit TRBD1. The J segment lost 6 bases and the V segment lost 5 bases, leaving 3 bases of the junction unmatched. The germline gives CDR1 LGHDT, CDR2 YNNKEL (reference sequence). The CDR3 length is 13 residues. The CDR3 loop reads CASSIGQGDGYTF. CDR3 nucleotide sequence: TGTGCCAGCAGCATAGGACAGGGGGATGGCTACACCTTC.

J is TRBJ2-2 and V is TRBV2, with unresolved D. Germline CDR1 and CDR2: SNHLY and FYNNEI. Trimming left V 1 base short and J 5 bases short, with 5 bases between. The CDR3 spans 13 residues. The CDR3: CASSEVRTGELFF. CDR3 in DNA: TGTGCCAGCAGTGAAGTGAGGACCGGGGAGCTGTTTTTT.

The CDR3: CASSEAGGRYEQYF. CDR3 nucleotide sequence: TGTGCCAGCAGCGAAGCGGGGGGAAGGTACGAGCAGTACTTC. This chain connects TRBV11-3 to TRBJ2-7; 9 bases are shared with TRBD2. Losses at the gene ends were 5 bases for V and 4 bases for J; bases not matched to a gene: 6. Germline V gene lookup returns CDR1 SGHNT and CDR2 YENEEA. The CDR3 is 14 residues long.

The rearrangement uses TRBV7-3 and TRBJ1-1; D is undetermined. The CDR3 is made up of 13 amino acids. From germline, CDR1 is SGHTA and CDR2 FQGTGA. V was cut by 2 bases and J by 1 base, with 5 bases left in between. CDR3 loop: CASSLSKNTEAFF. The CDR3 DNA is TGTGCCAGCAGCTTATCCAAGAACACTGAAGCTTTCTTT.

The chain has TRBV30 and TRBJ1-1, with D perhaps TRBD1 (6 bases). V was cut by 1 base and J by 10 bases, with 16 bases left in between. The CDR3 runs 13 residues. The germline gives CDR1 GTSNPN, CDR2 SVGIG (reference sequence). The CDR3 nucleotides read TGTGCCTGGAGTGGGCAGGGGTTCTTCGGAGCTTTCTTT. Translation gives CAWSGQGFFGAFF.

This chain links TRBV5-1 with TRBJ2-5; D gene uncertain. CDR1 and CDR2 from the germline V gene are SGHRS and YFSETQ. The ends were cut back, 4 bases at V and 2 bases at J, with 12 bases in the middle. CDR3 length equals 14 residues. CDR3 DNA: TGCGCCAGCAGCGAGTTCACTAATCAAGAGACCCAGTACTTC. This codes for CASSEFTNQETQYF.

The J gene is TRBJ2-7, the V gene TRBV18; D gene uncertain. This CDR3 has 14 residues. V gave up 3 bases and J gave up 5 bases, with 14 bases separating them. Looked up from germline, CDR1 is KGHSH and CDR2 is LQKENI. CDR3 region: CASSPSGVTDEQYF. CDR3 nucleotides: TGTGCCAGCTCACCCTCAGGTGTCACCGACGAGCAGTACTTC. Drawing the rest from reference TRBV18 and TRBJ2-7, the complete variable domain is NAGVMQNPRHLVRRRGQEARLRCSPMKGHSHVYWYRQLPEEGLKFMVYLQKENIIDESGMPKERFSAEFPKEGPSILRIQQVVRGDSAAYFCASSPSGVTDEQYFGPGTRLTVT.

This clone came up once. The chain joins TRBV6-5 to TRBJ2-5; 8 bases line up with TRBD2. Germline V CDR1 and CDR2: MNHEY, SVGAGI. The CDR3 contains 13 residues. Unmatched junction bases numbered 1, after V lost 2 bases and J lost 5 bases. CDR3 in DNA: TGTGCCAGCAGTTACGGCGGGGGGGAGACCCAGTACTTC. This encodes CASSYGGGETQYF.

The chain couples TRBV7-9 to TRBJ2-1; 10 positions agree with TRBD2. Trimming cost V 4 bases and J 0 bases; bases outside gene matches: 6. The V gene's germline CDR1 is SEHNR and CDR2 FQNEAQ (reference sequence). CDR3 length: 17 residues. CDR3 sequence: CASSSLAGVISYNEQFF. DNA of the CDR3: TGTGCCAGCAGCTCTCTAGCGGGGGTTATCTCCTACAATGAGCAGTTCTTC.

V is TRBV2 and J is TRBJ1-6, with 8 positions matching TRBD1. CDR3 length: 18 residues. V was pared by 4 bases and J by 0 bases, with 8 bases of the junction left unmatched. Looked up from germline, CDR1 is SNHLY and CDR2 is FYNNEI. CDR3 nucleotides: TGTGCCAGCAGTGGTGAGACAGGGGCGAGCTCCTATAATTCACCCCTCCACTTT. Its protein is CASSGETGASSYNSPLHF.

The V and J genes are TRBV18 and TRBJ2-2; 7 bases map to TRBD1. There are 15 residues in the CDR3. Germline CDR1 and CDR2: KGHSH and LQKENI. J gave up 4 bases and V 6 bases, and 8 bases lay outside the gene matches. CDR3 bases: TGTGCCAGCTCCCCGGGACAGCAGGGCACCGGGGAGCTGTTTTTT. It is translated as CASSPGQQGTGELFF. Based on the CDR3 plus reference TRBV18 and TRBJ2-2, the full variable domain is NAGVMQNPRHLVRRRGQEARLRCSPMKGHSHVYWYRQLPEEGLKFMVYLQKENIIDESGMPKERFSAEFPKEGPSILRIQQVVRGDSAAYFCASSPGQQGTGELFFGEGSRLTVL.

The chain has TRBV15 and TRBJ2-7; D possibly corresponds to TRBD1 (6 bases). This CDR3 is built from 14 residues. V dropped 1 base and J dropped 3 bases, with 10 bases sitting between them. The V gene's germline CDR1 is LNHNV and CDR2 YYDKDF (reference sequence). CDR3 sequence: CATSRGGTSYEQYV. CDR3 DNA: TGTGCCACCAGCAGAGGGGGGACAAGCTACGAGCAGTACGTC.

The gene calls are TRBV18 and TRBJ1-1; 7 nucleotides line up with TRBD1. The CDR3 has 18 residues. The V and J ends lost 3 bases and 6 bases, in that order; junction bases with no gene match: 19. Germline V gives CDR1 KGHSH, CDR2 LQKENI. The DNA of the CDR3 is TGTGCCAGCTCACCTTTTAACCTTCTGGACAGGTCGAAGTCTGAAGCTTTCTTT. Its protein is CASSPFNLLDRSKSEAFF.

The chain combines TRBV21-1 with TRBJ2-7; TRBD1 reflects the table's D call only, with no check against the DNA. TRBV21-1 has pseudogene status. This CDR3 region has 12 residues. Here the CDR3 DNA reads TGTGCCAGCAGCAGCGACAGCTACGAGCAGTACTTC. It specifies CASSSDSYEQYF.

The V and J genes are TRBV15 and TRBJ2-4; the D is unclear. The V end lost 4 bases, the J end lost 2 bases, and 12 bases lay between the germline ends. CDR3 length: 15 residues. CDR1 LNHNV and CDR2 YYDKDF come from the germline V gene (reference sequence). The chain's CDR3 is CATSILIETKNIQYF. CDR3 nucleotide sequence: TGTGCCACCAGCATACTAATAGAGACCAAAAACATTCAGTACTTC.

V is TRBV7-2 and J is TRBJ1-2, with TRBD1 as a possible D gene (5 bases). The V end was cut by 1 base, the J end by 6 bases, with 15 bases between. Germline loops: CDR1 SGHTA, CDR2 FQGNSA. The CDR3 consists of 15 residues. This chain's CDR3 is CASSLETGRIHGYTF. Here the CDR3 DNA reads TGTGCCAGCAGCTTAGAAACAGGAAGGATTCATGGCTACACCTTC.

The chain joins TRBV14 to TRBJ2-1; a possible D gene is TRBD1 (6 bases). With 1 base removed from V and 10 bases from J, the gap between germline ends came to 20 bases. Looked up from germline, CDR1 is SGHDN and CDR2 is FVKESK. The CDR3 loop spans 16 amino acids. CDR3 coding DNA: TGTGCCAGCAGCCAAGGAATTACAGGGTTAGGGGGAGAGCAGTTCTTC. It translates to CASSQGITGLGGEQFF.